A selection of T cell receptor beta chains follows, all from one sample in a study of T cell responses to AZD1222 COVID-19 vaccine. Sequencing was performed with immunoSEQ multiplex PCR; in TCRdb, only in-frame clones are kept and a portion is missing. The sample lists 150,000 to 200,000 clones; around 90% were seen once. The input for sequencing was peripheral blood, taken 28 days after the second AZD1222 dose. These receptors all come from an adult who received the AZD1222 COVID-19 vaccine. The CDR3 runs from the conserved cysteine through the conserved F or W. A D gene is named only where the DNA matches it firmly. Clone sizes are given selectively: once, few, many, or a class where the clone is expanded.

D gene	J gene	clone size	V gene	CDR3 protein	CDR3 DNA
NA	TRBJ1-1	NA	TRBV18	CASSPLATSTDTEAFF	TGTGCCAGCTCACCTCTGGCGACCTCAACGGACACTGAAGCTTTCTTT
TRBD1	TRBJ2-1	NA	TRBV4-2	CASSRQGSNEQFF	TGTGCCAGCAGCCGACAGGGTAGCAATGAGCAGTTCTTC
NA	TRBJ1-4	NA	TRBV3-1/TRBV3-2	CASSLSRQGGEKLFF	TGTGCCAGCAGCCTGTCTCGGCAAGGCGGAGAAAAACTGTTTTTT
NA	TRBJ1-6	NA	TRBV18	CASSRTSTGLAYSPLHF	TGTGCCAGCTCACGCACCTCGACAGGACTGGCGTATTCACCCCTCCACTTT
TRBD1	TRBJ1-4	NA	TRBV11-2	CASSRSGQGGSEKLFF	TGTGCCAGCAGCCGTTCTGGACAGGGGGGGAGTGAAAAACTGTTTTTT
TRBD2	TRBJ2-1	NA	TRBV18	CASSPWRGGQYNEQFF	TGTGCCAGCTCACCATGGCGGGGGGGCCAGTACAATGAGCAGTTCTTC
NA	TRBJ1-6	NA	TRBV21-1	CASSKCRQGAGNSPLHF	TGTGCCAGCAGCAAATGTCGACAGGGGGCTGGTAATTCACCCCTCCACTTT
TRBD2	TRBJ2-7	NA	TRBV5-1	CASSLVAGSSYEQYF	TGCGCCAGCAGCTTAGTAGCGGGGAGCTCCTACGAGCAGTACTTC
NA	TRBJ1-6	NA	TRBV10-3	CAISDLGSNSPLHF	TGTGCCATCAGTGACCTGGGATCGAATTCACCCCTCCACTTT
TRBD1	TRBJ2-7	once	TRBV5-6	CASSLIDRESYEQYF	TGTGCCAGCAGCTTGATTGACAGGGAGTCCTACGAGCAGTACTTC
TRBD2	TRBJ2-5	NA	TRBV7-9	CASSFSLAGASGETQYF	TGTGCCAGCAGCTTCAGTCTAGCGGGGGCCTCGGGAGAGACCCAGTACTTC
TRBD1	TRBJ2-7	NA	TRBV5-6	CASSLLSRDSYEQYF	TGTGCCAGCAGCTTGCTGAGCCGGGACAGCTACGAGCAGTACTTC
NA	TRBJ2-3	once	TRBV27	CASSLTRTPDTQYF	TGTGCCAGCAGTTTAACCCGGACTCCAGATACGCAGTATTTT
NA	TRBJ2-7	NA	TRBV18	CASSRARPDEQYF	TGTGCCAGCTCCCGGGCCAGGCCGGACGAGCAGTACTTC
TRBD1	TRBJ2-7	NA	TRBV5-1	CASSSGQVTGEQYF	TGCGCCAGCAGCTCCGGACAGGTCACAGGCGAGCAGTACTTC
NA	TRBJ1-3	NA	TRBV29-1	CSVVLDRAGNTIYF	TGCAGCGTTGTGTTGGATAGGGCTGGAAACACCATATATTTT